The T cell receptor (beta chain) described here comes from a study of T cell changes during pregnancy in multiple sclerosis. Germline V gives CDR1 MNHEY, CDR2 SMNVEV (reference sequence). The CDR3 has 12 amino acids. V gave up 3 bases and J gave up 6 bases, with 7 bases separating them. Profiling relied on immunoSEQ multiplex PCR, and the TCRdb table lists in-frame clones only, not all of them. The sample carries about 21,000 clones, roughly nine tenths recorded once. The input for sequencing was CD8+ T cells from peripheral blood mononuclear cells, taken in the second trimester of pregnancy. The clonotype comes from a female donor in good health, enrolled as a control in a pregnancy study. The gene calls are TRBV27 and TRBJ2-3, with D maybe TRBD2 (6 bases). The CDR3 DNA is TGTGCCAGCAGTTTGAGCGGGGATACGCAGTATTTT. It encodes CASSLSGDTQYF.